This entry lists 31 T cell receptor beta chains sequenced from one sample in a study of T cell responses to AZD1222 COVID-19 vaccine. Generated by immunoSEQ multiplex PCR, the TCRdb table keeps only in-frame clones and is missing some. This sample has over 95,000 clones; around nine tenths occur once, and the top ten carry approximately 15%. The sequencing here drew on peripheral blood, taken 28 days after the second AZD1222 dose. All receptors derive from an adult who received the AZD1222 COVID-19 vaccine.

The chain employs TRBV6-5 and TRBJ1-6, with D perhaps TRBD1 (6 bases). This CDR3 is 16 amino acids long. The germline gives CDR1 MNHEY, CDR2 SVGAGI. Between the trimmed V and J ends, which lost 0 bases and 6 bases, there was a span of 12 bases. CDR3 sequence: CASSYSGGASNSPLHF. The CDR3, as DNA: TGTGCCAGCAGTTACTCGGGGGGGGCGAGTAATTCACCCCTCCACTTT.

This chain joins TRBV10-3 and TRBJ1-6; possible D gene TRBD1, 5 bases. The CDR3 contains 13 residues. The germline V gene has CDR1 ENHRY and CDR2 SYGVKD. Trimming cost V 8 bases and J 7 bases, with 12 bases left between them. CDR3 in DNA: TGTGCCATCCGGGGGGACGAGAATTCACCCCTCCACTTT. Its protein product is CAIRGDENSPLHF.

V gene TRBV7-6 combines with J gene TRBJ2-3; D remains ambiguous. Germline assignment: CDR1 SGHVS and CDR2 FNYEAQ. Trimming cost V 1 base and J 1 base, with 3 bases left between them. The CDR3 has 13 residues. CDR3 sequence (DNA): TGTGCCAGCAGCTTAGTGGGCACAGATACGCAGTATTTT. As protein: CASSLVGTDTQYF.

The chain's CDR3 is CASRAAQAGNQPQHF. The CDR3 DNA is TGTGCCAGCAGGGCCGCCCAGGCTGGCAATCAGCCCCAGCATTTT. The chain uses TRBV2 and TRBJ1-5; D is uncertain. Germline-derived CDR1 and CDR2 are SNHLY and FYNNEI. This CDR3 has 15 residues. The V end lost 6 bases, the J end lost 2 bases, and 14 bases lay between the germline ends.

Here the CDR3 reads CASSYSGSHNSYEQYF. As DNA, the CDR3 is TGTGCCAGCAGTTACTCGGGTTCTCACAACTCCTACGAGCAGTACTTC. The gene calls are TRBV6-5 and TRBJ2-7; D unresolved. The germline V and J ends were trimmed by 0 bases and 0 bases, with 12 bases remaining between them. The CDR3 spans 16 residues. Germline CDR1 reads MNHEY; CDR2 reads SVGAGI.

This chain connects TRBV11-2 to TRBJ1-4; no firm D call. This CDR3 has 13 residues. CDR1 and CDR2 (germline): SGHAT, FQNNGV. The V end was cut by 2 bases, the J end by 10 bases, with 11 bases between. DNA for the CDR3: TGTGCCAGCAGCTTAATGGAGGGTGGAAAACTGTTTTTT. This encodes CASSLMEGGKLFF.

The V gene is TRBV19, the J gene TRBJ1-2; D might be TRBD1 (5 bases). This CDR3 comprises 15 residues. V lost 6 bases, J lost 0 bases, and 14 bases lay in between. Looked up from germline, CDR1 is LNHDA and CDR2 is SQIVND (reference sequence). The CDR3 region has the DNA TGTGCCAGTAGCTTCGCAGGACATCCTAACTATGGCTACACCTTC. Its protein is CASSFAGHPNYGYTF.

The chain carries TRBV18 and TRBJ1-4, with D hard to call. The CDR3 spans 16 residues. Trimming removed 3 bases from V and 4 bases from J, with 15 bases in between. Germline CDR1 reads KGHSH; CDR2 reads LQKENI. CDR3 in amino acids: CASSPSLARINEKLFF. The CDR3 bases are TGTGCCAGCTCACCCTCCCTGGCGCGGATTAATGAAAAACTGTTTTTT.

This clone has more than one count but fewer than ten. V is TRBV30 and J is TRBJ1-3; TRBD1 agrees at 8 bases. The germline V gene encodes CDR1 GTSNPN and CDR2 SVGIG (reference sequence). This CDR3 contains 14 residues. V gave up 3 bases and J gave up 3 bases; unmatched junction bases: 4. CDR3 loop: CAWRQGGFGNTIYF. The CDR3, as DNA: TGTGCCTGGAGACAGGGGGGTTTTGGAAACACCATATATTTT.

This clone has only one observation. This chain links TRBV6-5 with TRBJ1-1; no firm D call. Trimming shortened V by 8 bases and J by 0 bases, and 13 bases separated the two germline ends. Per germline, CDR1 MNHEY and CDR2 SVGAGI. This CDR3 has 14 amino acids. The CDR3, as DNA: TGTGCCAGCCGGGCACACGGCATGAACACTGAAGCTTTCTTT. This sequence encodes CASRAHGMNTEAFF.

This sequence joins TRBV5-1 and TRBJ2-1; TRBD2 aligns across 7 bases. The V gene's germline CDR1 is SGHRS and CDR2 YFSETQ. The length of the CDR3 is 14 residues. With V trimmed by 4 bases and J by 5 bases, 6 bases remained unmatched. CDR3 nucleotide sequence: TGCGCCAGCAGCACGGGACTATCCGACAATGAGCAGTTCTTC. Translating it yields CASSTGLSDNEQFF. The full variable domain, in which reference TRBV5-1 and TRBJ2-1 provide the parts outside the CDR3, is KAGVTQTPRYLIKTRGQQVTLSCSPISGHRSVSWYQQTPGQGLQFLFEYFSETQRNKGNFPGRFSGRQFSNSRSEMNVSTLELGDSALYLCASSTGLSDNEQFFGPGTRLTVL.

The V call is TRBV28, the J call TRBJ2-1; TRBD1 is a possible D gene (5 bases). Germline V CDR1 and CDR2: MDHEN, SYDVKM. The V end lost 5 bases, the J end lost 5 bases, and 10 bases lay between the germline ends. This CDR3 region has 13 residues. This CDR3 reads CASSTPRDNEQFF. DNA for the CDR3: TGTGCCAGCAGTACCCCCAGGGACAATGAGCAGTTCTTC.

This clone was detected a few times. V gene TRBV7-8 combines with J gene TRBJ1-3, with D maybe TRBD1 (5 bases). This CDR3 contains 16 residues. The germline V gene encodes CDR1 SGHVS and CDR2 FQNEAQ. Trimming pared 4 bases from V and 1 base from J, leaving 14 bases between. CDR3 sequence (DNA): TGTGCCAGCAGCTACGACAGACCGGTGTCTGGAAACACCATATATTTT. This encodes CASSYDRPVSGNTIYF.

The chain has TRBV6-5 and TRBJ2-3; TRBD1 agrees at 9 bases. Looked up from germline, CDR1 is MNHEY and CDR2 is SVGAGI. The CDR3 is 15 residues long. V lost 6 bases to trimming and J lost 0 bases; unmatched junction nucleotides: 4. The CDR3 region is CASSPGQGSTDTQYF. DNA of the CDR3: TGTGCCAGCAGCCCGGGACAGGGAAGCACAGATACGCAGTATTTT.

This clone appeared a single time. The chain combines TRBV7-2 with TRBJ1-6; no firm D call. The CDR3 has 18 amino acids. Trimming took 1 base from V and 5 from J, leaving 18 bases between them. From germline, CDR1 is SGHTA and CDR2 FQGNSA. This CDR3 reads CASSLESLVAANNSPLHF. DNA for the CDR3: TGTGCCAGCAGCTTAGAGTCGCTGGTGGCAGCTAATAATTCACCCCTCCACTTT.

The chain joins TRBV24-1 to TRBJ2-3; either TRBD1 or TRBD2 may supply D (5 bases each). The CDR3 length is 15 residues. Germline V gives CDR1 KGHDR, CDR2 SFDVKD. Deletions cut 2 bases from V and 4 bases from J, with 12 bases between. DNA for the CDR3: TGTGCCACCAGTGATTATGGGACCTTGGCAGATACGCAGTATTTT. Its translation is CATSDYGTLADTQYF.

This chain connects TRBV10-3 to TRBJ1-2; TRBD1 aligns across 7 bases. Looked up from germline, CDR1 is ENHRY and CDR2 is SYGVKD. There are 12 residues in the CDR3. The J segment lost 4 bases and the V segment lost 5 bases, leaving 1 base of the junction unmatched. The CDR3 region is CAISTGAYGYTF. The CDR3 coding sequence is TGTGCCATCAGTACAGGGGCCTATGGCTACACCTTC.

CDR3 coding DNA: TGTGCCAGCAGTTACTCGACAGGGGGGCAAGGCTACACCTTC. Protein sequence: CASSYSTGGQGYTF. The chain joins TRBV6-5 to TRBJ1-2; the match to TRBD1 covers 9 bases. The J segment lost 8 bases and the V segment lost 0 bases, leaving 4 bases of the junction unmatched. The CDR3 sequence is 14 residues long. CDR1 is MNHEY and CDR2 is SVGAGI in the germline V gene.

The J gene is TRBJ1-2, the V gene TRBV6-6, with 8 nucleotides matching TRBD1. With 7 bases clipped from V and 7 bases from J, the junction kept 11 bases outside the gene matches. The CDR3 is 14 amino acids. Per germline, CDR1 MNHNY and CDR2 SVGAGI (reference sequence). The CDR3 DNA reads as TGTGCCAGCAAGGTTGAGACAGGGACAGGTGGCTACACCTTC. Translated, it gives CASKVETGTGGYTF.

This clone was seen a handful of times. The V call is TRBV2, the J call TRBJ1-5, with 9 bases matching TRBD1. From germline, CDR1 is SNHLY and CDR2 FYNNEI. The CDR3 consists of 14 residues. The V and J ends lost 7 bases and 7 bases, in that order; junction bases with no gene match: 8. CDR3 region: CASKLGQGRQPQHF. As DNA, the CDR3 is TGTGCCAGCAAATTGGGACAGGGTCGACAGCCCCAGCATTTT.

The genes are TRBV19 and TRBJ1-1; no clear D. Trimming left V 5 bases short and J 2 bases short, with 9 bases between. Per the germline V gene, CDR1 is LNHDA and CDR2 is SQIVND (reference sequence). The CDR3 consists of 13 residues. CDR3 sequence (DNA): TGTGCCAGTAGTTCGAGGGCCAACACTGAAGCTTTCTTT. The encoded protein is CASSSRANTEAFF.

The chain is built from TRBV30 and TRBJ1-2; D remains ambiguous. Germline CDR1 and CDR2: GTSNPN and SVGIG (reference sequence). V gave up 1 base and J gave up 4 bases, with 4 bases separating them. The CDR3 spans 11 residues. The CDR3: CAWSGLYGYTF. Here the CDR3 DNA reads TGTGCCTGGAGTGGACTCTATGGCTACACCTTC.

The V call is TRBV6-4, the J call TRBJ1-1; no clear D gene. Trimming shortened V by 0 bases and J by 2 bases, and 4 bases separated the two germline ends. The germline gives CDR1 MRHNA, CDR2 SNTAGT. The CDR3 has 13 residues. The CDR3 sequence: CASSDSDNTEAFF. In DNA, the CDR3 is TGTGCCAGCAGTGACTCGGACAACACTGAAGCTTTCTTT.

This clone was seen once. The chain is built from TRBV7-9 and TRBJ2-7; D not resolved. Germline-derived CDR1 and CDR2 are SEHNR and FQNEAQ (reference sequence). This CDR3 is 15 amino acids long. Trimming took off 1 base at V and 0 bases at J, with 10 bases between the two ends. CDR3 DNA sequence: TGTGCCAGCAGCTTAGGTCCCCAGAGCTCCTACGAGCAGTACTTC. It encodes CASSLGPQSSYEQYF. Supplemented by reference TRBV7-9 and TRBJ2-7, the full variable domain reads DTGVSQNPRHKITKRGQNVTFRCDPISEHNRLYWYRQTLGQGPEFLTYFQNEAQLEKSRLLSDRFSAERPKGSFSTLEIQRTEQGDSAMYLCASSLGPQSSYEQYFGPGTRLTVT.

The sample holds one count of this clone. The DNA for the CDR3 is TGTGCCAGCAGCTTGGCAGGGACAAAGGGAGAAAAACTGTTTTTT. It yields the protein CASSLAGTKGEKLFF. This rearrangement joins TRBV5-8 to TRBJ1-4; TRBD1 might be the D (6 bases). V lost 0 bases and J lost 8, with 14 bases in between. Germline V gives CDR1 SGHTS, CDR2 YDEGEE. The CDR3 length is 15 residues.

The genes are TRBV5-1 and TRBJ2-2; no clear D gene. This CDR3 is 13 amino acids long. CDR1 is SGHRS, CDR2 YFSETQ, per germline. The V and J ends lost 0 bases and 7 bases respectively, with 7 bases between them. The CDR3 DNA reads TGCGCCAGCAGCTTGGTTGGGGACGGGGAGCTGTTTTTT. Protein product: CASSLVGDGELFF.

This clone was found many times. The chain employs TRBV5-1 and TRBJ1-1, with no clear D. The CDR3 loop spans 15 amino acids. From germline, CDR1 is SGHRS and CDR2 YFSETQ. V was cut by 1 base and J by 4 bases, with 14 bases left in between. CDR3 amino acids: CASSLTERRGTEAFF. DNA of the CDR3: TGCGCCAGCAGCTTGACCGAACGCCGGGGCACTGAAGCTTTCTTT.

The chain is built from TRBV28 and TRBJ1-2; TRBD1 might be the D (6 bases). Trimming removed 10 bases from V and 4 bases from J, with 19 bases in between. CDR3 length: 14 residues. Germline assignment: CDR1 MDHEN and CDR2 SYDVKM. The CDR3 coding sequence is TGTGCCACCTGGGGGGGGGCAACCCTCTATGGCTACACCTTC. It yields the protein CATWGGATLYGYTF.

This rearrangement joins TRBV2 to TRBJ1-1, with D perhaps TRBD1 (5 bases). Germline-derived CDR1 and CDR2 are SNHLY and FYNNEI. CDR3 size: 16 residues. V was clipped by 3 bases and J by 2 bases, with 16 bases between them. The CDR3 DNA reads TGTGCCAGCAGTGATTTTCAAGGGGATCTTAACACTGAAGCTTTCTTT. Its protein is CASSDFQGDLNTEAFF.

The rearrangement links TRBV10-1 to TRBJ1-5, with TRBD1 as a possible D gene (5 bases). V lost 5 bases to trimming and J lost 0 bases, with 20 bases between them. The CDR3 loop spans 18 amino acids. Germline V gene sequence: CDR1 WNHNN, CDR2 SYGVQD (reference sequence). DNA for the CDR3: TGCGCCAGCAGTATAAATATAAACGACAGATATAGCAATCAGCCCCAGCATTTT. It is translated as CASSININDRYSNQPQHF.

This chain uses TRBV25-1 with TRBJ1-1, with unresolved D. Germline loops: CDR1 MGHDK, CDR2 SYGVNS. V lost 8 bases and J lost 1, with 11 bases in between. The CDR3 spans 13 residues. In DNA form, the CDR3 reads TGTGCCAGCCGAAGACTTCAGAACACTGAAGCTTTCTTT. Translating gives CASRRLQNTEAFF.